The 19 T cell receptor beta chains reported below all come from one sample, sequenced in a study of OX40 agonist ivuxolimab in advanced cancers. The assay was immunoSEQ multiplex PCR, and TCRdb's table has in-frame clones only and misses some. Of some 65,000 clones listed, roughly 90% are singletons. This specimen consisted of CD4+ or CD8+ T cells sorted from blood, obtained in a trial of the OX40 agonist ivuxolimab. These receptors all come from an adult with an advanced solid tumor such as melanoma, head and neck, liver or kidney cancer.

The CDR3 protein is CASKASPNTEAFF. The CDR3 DNA follows: TGTGCCAGCAAGGCCTCACCCAACACTGAAGCTTTCTTT. The chain has TRBV28 and TRBJ1-1; D ambiguous. Germline V gene sequence: CDR1 MDHEN, CDR2 SYDVKM. Trimming took off 7 bases at V and 2 bases at J, with 11 bases between the two ends. The CDR3 totals 13 residues.

This clone has only one observation. V is TRBV19 and J is TRBJ2-4; D is possibly TRBD1 or TRBD2 (5 bases each). V was trimmed by 5 bases and J by 0 bases, leaving 14 bases between them. Germline values: CDR1 LNHDA, CDR2 SQIVND (reference sequence). The CDR3 loop spans 16 amino acids. Written as DNA, the CDR3 is TGTGCCAGTAGTGAGTCGGGGCAGCTAGCCAAAAACATTCAGTACTTC. Translation gives CASSESGQLAKNIQYF.

This chain joins TRBV18 and TRBJ2-3, with 10 bases lining up with TRBD1. The CDR3 consists of 16 residues. Trimming took 1 base from V and 4 from J; bases not matched to a gene: 5. Germline CDR1 and CDR2: KGHSH and LQKENI. This CDR3 is CASSPLGTGAADTQYF. The CDR3 DNA reads as TGTGCCAGCTCACCACTGGGGACAGGGGCGGCAGATACGCAGTATTTT.

This clone was seen just once. This chain joins TRBV5-6 and TRBJ1-2, with D possibly being TRBD1 (6 bases). The V gene lost 6 bases and the J gene lost 3 bases, with 18 bases spanning the gap. The CDR3 runs to 15 residues. Germline-derived CDR1 and CDR2 are SGHDT and YYEEEE. CDR3 DNA sequence: TGTGCCAGCACCGTATACAGGGTGCTGGACTATGGCTACACCTTC. Its protein product is CASTVYRVLDYGYTF.

J is TRBJ2-1 and V is TRBV9, with TRBD1 as a possible D gene (6 bases). Looked up from germline, CDR1 is SGDLS and CDR2 is YYNGEE. This CDR3 spans 16 amino acids. V was clipped by 0 bases and J by 4 bases, with 14 bases between them. CDR3: CASSVATGPSYNEQFF. The CDR3, as DNA: TGTGCCAGCAGCGTAGCTACAGGGCCCTCTTACAATGAGCAGTTCTTC.

This clone was seen just once. The V and J genes are TRBV28 and TRBJ2-1, with TRBD1 identical over 11 bases. V was pared by 5 bases and J by 9 bases, with 6 bases of the junction left unmatched. The CDR3 length is 14 residues. Germline CDR1 reads MDHEN; CDR2 reads SYDVKM. CDR3 nucleotide sequence: TGTGCCAGCAGTCCCCCCGGGACAGGGGGTGAGCAGTTCTTC. Its protein is CASSPPGTGGEQFF.

The chain employs TRBV5-1 and TRBJ2-3; 7 nucleotides agree with TRBD2. This CDR3 has 15 residues. V was clipped by 0 bases and J by 0 bases; unmatched bases: 1. Germline assignment: CDR1 SGHRS and CDR2 YFSETQ. CDR3 sequence reads: CASSLGSGSTDTQYF. DNA of the CDR3: TGCGCCAGCAGCTTGGGTAGCGGGAGCACAGATACGCAGTATTTT.

The chain is built from TRBV7-2 and TRBJ1-3; 7 bases map to TRBD1. Per germline, CDR1 SGHTA and CDR2 FQGNSA. The CDR3 is 15 residues long. Losses at the gene ends were 1 base for V and 3 bases for J; bases not matched to a gene: 3. DNA of the CDR3: TGTGCCAGCAGCTTAGATCCAGGGGGTGGAAACACCATATATTTT. Amino acid sequence: CASSLDPGGGNTIYF.

The chain has TRBV14 and TRBJ2-1; 8 bases agree with TRBD1. Trimming cost V 5 bases and J 5 bases; bases outside gene matches: 8. Germline V gene lookup returns CDR1 SGHDN and CDR2 FVKESK. The CDR3 consists of 15 residues. As DNA, the CDR3 is TGTGCCAGCAGCATCGGGACAGGTAAAAACAATGAGCAGTTCTTC. Translating it yields CASSIGTGKNNEQFF.

This chain links TRBV7-9 with TRBJ1-2; no clear D. Trimming pared 4 bases from V and 2 bases from J, leaving 11 bases between. Germline V gives CDR1 SEHNR, CDR2 FQNEAQ (reference sequence). The CDR3 has 14 amino acids. The CDR3 region has the DNA TGTGCCAGCAGCTCCTATTTGTCAAACTATGGCTACACCTTC. It is translated as CASSSYLSNYGYTF.

The chain couples TRBV10-2 to TRBJ1-2; D perhaps matches TRBD1 (5 bases). Trimming removed 2 bases from V and 4 bases from J, with 11 bases in between. There are 14 residues in the CDR3. CDR1 WSHSY and CDR2 SAAADI come from the germline V gene. CDR3 in DNA: TGCGCCAGCAGTGAGGGGGGGTCCTTCTATGGCTACACCTTC. Amino acid sequence: CASSEGGSFYGYTF.

This chain uses TRBV11-2 with TRBJ2-7; no firm D call. The CDR3 totals 13 residues. V lost 5 bases, J lost 6 bases, and 14 bases lay in between. Germline V lookup: CDR1 SGHAT, CDR2 FQNNGV. The CDR3 DNA sequence: TGTGCCAGCAGCCTTATACACAACCTCGAGCAGTACTTC. Translating it yields CASSLIHNLEQYF.

The chain uses TRBV2 and TRBJ2-2; D gene ambiguous. The CDR3 is made up of 15 amino acids. Germline CDR1 SNHLY, CDR2 FYNNEI. Trimming left V 8 bases short and J 0 bases short, with 13 bases between. The CDR3 DNA reads as TGTGCCAGCCCTGTTGTAGGAGCGAACACCGGGGAGCTGTTTTTT. Translated, it gives CASPVVGANTGELFF.

There are a few counts of this clone. The chain is built from TRBV28 and TRBJ2-1; D gene ambiguous. Germline V lookup: CDR1 MDHEN, CDR2 SYDVKM. V was trimmed by 2 bases and J by 4 bases, leaving 3 bases between them. The CDR3 spans 12 residues. CDR3 amino acids: CASSLPYNEQFF. In DNA, the CDR3 is TGTGCCAGCAGTTTACCGTACAATGAGCAGTTCTTC.

This clone came up once. This rearrangement joins TRBV28 to TRBJ1-2; TRBD1 matches at 9 bases. Germline lookup yields CDR1 MDHEN and CDR2 SYDVKM. V dropped 6 bases and J dropped 8; count of bases not matched to a gene: 10. This CDR3 is built from 14 residues. The DNA for the CDR3 is TGTGCCAGCAGATTTTGGGACAGGGCTCGCGGCTACACCTTC. Protein: CASRFWDRARGYTF.

The CDR3 loop is CASSLSYTDTQYF. The CDR3 coding sequence is TGTGCCAGCAGCTTAAGTTACACAGATACGCAGTATTTT. The rearrangement links TRBV7-3 to TRBJ2-3; the D is unclear. There are 13 residues in the CDR3. V gave up 1 base and J gave up 2 bases, with 4 bases separating them. The germline gives CDR1 SGHTA, CDR2 FQGTGA.

The gene calls are TRBV2 and TRBJ1-6; D is undetermined. Germline CDR1 and CDR2: SNHLY and FYNNEI. This CDR3 region has 15 residues. Trimming left V 7 bases short and J 8 bases short, with 18 bases between. The CDR3 nucleotides read TGTGCCAGCACTTTAAGGACCTCTGGTGATTCACCCCTCCACTTT. It encodes CASTLRTSGDSPLHF.

The chain carries TRBV4-2 and TRBJ2-7, with 9 positions matching TRBD2. V trimming: 6 bases; J trimming: 1 base; junction bases outside the gene matches: 7. The CDR3 extends over 15 amino acids. Germline V gene sequence: CDR1 LGHNA, CDR2 YNFKEQ. The DNA of the CDR3 is TGTGCCAGCAGACTCGGAGCGGGGGGTTCCTACGAGCAGTACTTC. Its translation: CASRLGAGGSYEQYF.

V is TRBV2 and J is TRBJ1-2; TRBD1 might be the D (6 bases). Trimming removed 5 bases from V and 0 bases from J, with 13 bases in between. The CDR3 has 15 amino acids. Per germline, CDR1 SNHLY and CDR2 FYNNEI. The CDR3 reads CASSLKQGSNYGYTF. Written as DNA, the CDR3 is TGTGCCAGCAGTTTAAAACAGGGTTCTAACTATGGCTACACCTTC.